The present TCR beta chain was sequenced within a study of T cell responses to AZD1222 COVID-19 vaccine. TCRdb's copy holds only in-frame clones and misses some; the assay was immunoSEQ multiplex PCR. Here the sample spans under 100,000 clones, 88% being singletons. Findings of the study overall: Rises in breadth and depth of Spike-specific TCRs came after two AZD1222 doses. Possibly, clonal diversity was underestimated; donors were largely white British and included more females.

With regard to this clone: Its matching antigen is unknown.

CDR3 length: 17 residues. V gave up 1 base and J gave up 10 bases, with 26 bases separating them. Germline-derived CDR1 and CDR2 are SGHRS and YFSETQ. The V call is TRBV5-1, the J call TRBJ1-2, with TRBD1 as a possible D gene (5 bases). The receptor's source is an adult in good health. The material was peripheral blood, obtained on day 0 of AZD1222 vaccination. This chain's CDR3 is CASSLWGEGTPQGTYTF. The CDR3 DNA follows: TGCGCCAGCAGCTTGTGGGGTGAGGGGACCCCTCAAGGGACCTACACCTTC.